These 32 T cell receptor beta chains were all obtained from the same sample, sequenced in a study of T cells in Graves' hyperthyroidism and ophthalmopathy. Researchers amplified the TCR beta CDR3 regions from RNA transcripts. With the HTBI primer set, the TCR CDR3 went through a first round of RT-PCR. Using its own MiXCR run on the multiplex PCR reads, TCRdb lists one record per CDR3 protein. Here the sample spans roughly 500,000 distinct CDR3 sequences, about half being singletons. The specimen was peripheral blood or thyroid tissue (not recorded which). All receptors come from an adult woman with Graves' disease, either hyperthyroidism or ophthalmopathy (not recorded which).

In this sample, this clonotype turned up many times. V gene TRBV6-1 combines with J gene TRBJ2-7, with D unclear. This CDR3 region has 10 residues. Germline V gene sequence: CDR1 MNHNS, CDR2 SASEGT. V shed 8 bases and J shed 7 bases, with 9 bases lying between them. CDR3: CASGVGEQYF. The CDR3 bases are TGTGCCAGCGGAGTGGGAGAGCAGTACTTC.

The chain employs TRBV7-2 and TRBJ1-3; 7 nucleotides match TRBD1. The CDR3 consists of 14 residues. Germline trimming cut 4 bases from V and 2 bases from J; bases unmatched to any gene: 2. The germline V gene encodes CDR1 SGHTA and CDR2 FQGNSA. CDR3 region: CASSSGTAGNTIYF. The DNA of the CDR3 is TGTGCCAGCAGCTCGGGGACAGCTGGAAACACCATATATTTT.

This clonotype showed up many times. The chain joins TRBV11-2 to TRBJ1-1; 7 bases match TRBD1. J was trimmed by 4 bases and V by 1 base; bases with no gene match: 12. In germline, CDR1 is SGHAT, CDR2 FQNNGV. The CDR3 loop spans 17 amino acids. CDR3 residues: CASSLGGDSLGPTEAFF. Written as DNA, the CDR3 is TGTGCCAGCAGCTTAGGGGGGGACAGTCTGGGACCCACTGAAGCTTTCTTT.

This clonotype turned up a few times. This sequence joins TRBV25-1 and TRBJ1-6; maybe TRBD1 (5 bases). The germline CDR1 and CDR2 sequences are MGHDK and SYGVNS. This CDR3 has 18 amino acids. The V gene lost 1 base and the J gene lost 9 bases, with 22 bases spanning the gap. Here the CDR3 reads CASSEWSKGHPQASPLHF. The DNA of the CDR3 is TGTGCCAGCAGTGAATGGTCTAAGGGGCACCCCCAGGCTTCACCCCTCCACTTT.

The sample holds many counts of this clonotype. The chain couples TRBV7-2 to TRBJ1-2; D might be TRBD1 (6 bases). Germline V gene sequence: CDR1 SGHTA, CDR2 FQGNSA. This CDR3 contains 14 residues. The V gene lost 1 base and the J gene lost 3 bases, with 9 bases spanning the gap. The CDR3 region has the DNA TGTGCCAGCAGCTTAGGGGGGCCCTACTATGGCTACACCTTC. It encodes CASSLGGPYYGYTF.

This clonotype was observed many times. The V gene is TRBV12-3 or TRBV12-4, the J gene TRBJ2-7; 11 bases align to TRBD2. After removal of 5 bases from V and 4 bases from J, the junction contained 7 bases not matched to a gene. This CDR3 is 15 amino acids long. CDR3 in amino acids: CASSLGASGRYEQYF. The DNA for the CDR3 is TGTGCCAGCAGTCTGGGGGCTAGCGGGAGGTACGAGCAGTACTTC.

V and J are TRBV7-2 and TRBJ1-1, with 9 bases aligning to TRBD1. V shed 4 bases, J shed 11 bases, and the junction held 14 bases outside the gene matches. This CDR3 has 15 amino acids. From germline, CDR1 is SGHTA and CDR2 FQGNSA. The CDR3 nucleotides read TGTGCCAGCAGCTCTAGACAGGGGGGGACAGGCTCCGCTTTCTTT. Amino acid sequence: CASSSRQGGTGSAFF.

Remarks on this clonotype: The final CDR3 position lacks the conserved phenylalanine or tryptophan, pointing to a likely read error. Because the CDR3's place on the DNA is in doubt, the DNA is left out and the CDR3 is given as listed by TCRdb. The V call is TRBV7-2, the J call TRBJ1-3. Germline V gene data show CDR1 as SGHTA and CDR2 as FQGNSA. The CDR3 has 8 residues if both end residues are counted. The CDR3 loop is CASSPLPA.

The rearrangement uses TRBV25-1 and TRBJ1-1; 7 bases agree with TRBD1. CDR3 size: 13 residues. Germline loops: CDR1 MGHDK, CDR2 SYGVNS. With V trimmed by 9 bases and J by 1 base, 5 bases remained unmatched. The CDR3 loop is CASIWTGNTEAFF. The CDR3 DNA reads as TGTGCCAGTATTTGGACAGGGAACACTGAAGCTTTCTTT.

This clonotype was seen a few times. The chain combines TRBV27 with TRBJ2-7; perhaps TRBD1 as D (7 bases). With 6 bases removed from V and 4 bases from J, the gap between germline ends came to 16 bases. The CDR3 spans 14 residues. Germline loops: CDR1 MNHEY, CDR2 SMNVEV (reference sequence). CDR3 nucleotides: TGTGCCAGCAGCCAGACAGGGACTTTGTACGAGCAGTACTTC. It codes for CASSQTGTLYEQYF.

In this sample, this clonotype turned up a few times. The rearrangement links TRBV28 to TRBJ1-1, with D possibly being TRBD1 (5 bases). Deletions cut 4 bases from V and 1 base from J, with 13 bases between. CDR1 and CDR2 (germline): MDHEN, SYDVKM. The CDR3 is made up of 15 amino acids. Here the CDR3 DNA reads TGTGCCAGCAGTTCCAGGCGGGACGCGAACACTGAAGCTTTCTTT. Residues: CASSSRRDANTEAFF.

The chain recombines TRBV28 with TRBJ1-2; D is unclear. V was cut by 3 bases and J by 3 bases, with 5 bases left in between. There are 12 residues in the CDR3. Germline CDR1 is MDHEN and CDR2 is SYDVKM. The CDR3 is CASSFNDYGYTF. The CDR3 region has the DNA TGTGCCAGCAGTTTTAACGACTATGGCTACACCTTC.

This clonotype was seen a single time. V and J are TRBV2 and TRBJ2-5; the match to TRBD1 covers 7 bases. The CDR3 covers 14 residues. The ends lost 3 bases at V and 1 base at J; junction bases unmatched: 2. From germline, CDR1 is SNHLY and CDR2 FYNNEI. The CDR3 sequence: CASSDRDSQETQYF. In DNA, the CDR3 is TGTGCCAGCAGTGATAGGGACAGCCAAGAGACCCAGTACTTC.

The J gene is TRBJ1-6, the V gene TRBV20-1, with D unclear. The CDR3 runs 10 residues. The V end was cut by 4 bases, the J end by 14 bases, with 9 bases between. Germline V lookup: CDR1 DFQATT, CDR2 SNEGSKA (reference sequence). The CDR3 DNA sequence: TGCAGTGCTACGGATACGGCCCTCCACTTT. Protein: CSATDTALHF.

The chain has TRBV5-4 and TRBJ2-6, with 7 bases aligning to TRBD2. The germline gives CDR1 SGHNT, CDR2 YYREEE (reference sequence). J lost 0 bases, V lost 6 bases, and 6 bases had no gene match. The CDR3 has 16 residues. CDR3 nucleotide sequence: TGTGCCAGCACCGCGGGAGTAGGCTCTGGGGCCAACGTCCTGACTTTC. It specifies CASTAGVGSGANVLTF. Looking up the rest from reference TRBV5-4 and TRBJ2-6 gives the full variable domain: ETGVTQSPTHLIKTRGQQVTLRCSSQSGHNTVSWYQQALGQGPQFIFQYYREEENGRGNFPPRFSGLQFPNYSSELNVNALELDDSALYLCASTAGVGSGANVLTFGAGSRLTVL.

A note on this clonotype: A much larger clone is a single base away; this may be a read error. The V call is TRBV5-1, the J call TRBJ2-7; D is uncertain. This CDR3 has 15 residues. Germline-derived CDR1 and CDR2 are SGHRS and YFSETQ. In DNA form, the CDR3 reads TGCGCCAGCAGCCATAGAGCAGGAAGCTCCTACGAGCACTACTTC. It codes for CASSHRAGSSYEHYF.

The chain carries TRBV7-8 and TRBJ2-7; the match to TRBD2 covers 13 bases. Germline V lookup: CDR1 SGHVS, CDR2 FQNEAQ. Trimming took 10 bases from V and 0 from J; bases not matched to a gene: 3. The CDR3 has 14 amino acids. CDR3: CAIGTSGTSYEQYF. The CDR3 DNA is TGTGCCATCGGGACTAGCGGGACCTCCTACGAGCAGTACTTC. Based on the CDR3 plus reference TRBV7-8 and TRBJ2-7, the full variable domain is GAGVSQSPRYKVAKRGQDVALRCDPISGHVSLFWYQQALGQGPEFLTYFQNEAQLDKSGLPSDRFFAERPEGSVSTLKIQRTQQEDSAVYLCAIGTSGTSYEQYFGPGTRLTVT.

This clonotype was picked up many times. The chain has TRBV7-9 and TRBJ2-2; 8 bases align to TRBD2. After removal of 8 bases from V and 5 bases from J, the junction contained 10 bases not matched to a gene. This CDR3 is built from 15 residues. Germline CDR1 SEHNR, CDR2 FQNEAQ (reference sequence). CDR3 nucleotide sequence: TGTGCCAGCCTTTCGTTAGCGGGACGGACCGGGGAGCTGTTTTTT. It yields the protein CASLSLAGRTGELFF.

V and J are TRBV2 and TRBJ1-2; 10 bases align to TRBD1. Looked up from germline, CDR1 is SNHLY and CDR2 is FYNNEI. CDR3 length: 13 residues. Losses at the gene ends were 4 bases for V and 6 bases for J; bases not matched to a gene: 2. Here the CDR3 DNA reads TGTGCCAGCAGTGGGACAGGGGGTCATGGCTACACCTTC. This gives the protein CASSGTGGHGYTF.

This clonotype occurred many times. The chain has TRBV12-3 or TRBV12-4 and TRBJ2-7; D ambiguous. V was shortened by 5 bases and J by 6 bases, with 8 bases between the two germline ends. The CDR3 sequence is 11 residues long. The CDR3 sequence: CASSRMGEQYF. The CDR3 DNA sequence: TGTGCCAGCAGTCGAATGGGCGAGCAGTACTTC.

This clonotype showed up many times. The chain joins TRBV7-9 to TRBJ2-7, with a weak D call TRBD1 (6 bases). Germline loops: CDR1 SEHNR, CDR2 FQNEAQ (reference sequence). The CDR3 loop spans 15 amino acids. Trimming cost V 3 bases and J 1 base, with 13 bases left between them. The CDR3, as DNA: TGTGCCAGCAGCTTTAGGACAGCAGATTCCTACGAGCAGTACTTC. It specifies CASSFRTADSYEQYF.

The rearrangement uses TRBV2 and TRBJ2-6, with 7 bases matching TRBD1. Germline CDR1 reads SNHLY; CDR2 reads FYNNEI. The CDR3 sequence is 14 residues long. The trim removed 6 bases at V and 4 bases at J, leaving 3 bases unmatched. CDR3 nucleotides: TGTGCCAGCAGAACAGGGGTCGGGGCCAACGTCCTGACTTTC. It encodes CASRTGVGANVLTF.

This chain uses TRBV6-5 with TRBJ1-5; 7 positions agree with TRBD1. V was pared by 2 bases and J by 6 bases, with 4 bases of the junction left unmatched. The CDR3 is 14 amino acids. Germline CDR1 MNHEY, CDR2 SVGAGI. CDR3 sequence: CASSYEGASQPQHF. In DNA, the CDR3 is TGTGCCAGCAGTTACGAGGGGGCGAGTCAGCCCCAGCATTTT.

This chain joins TRBV7-8 and TRBJ2-2, with 9 bases identical to TRBD2. After removal of 5 bases from V and 1 base from J, the junction contained 2 bases not matched to a gene. This CDR3 spans 15 amino acids. The V gene's germline CDR1 is SGHVS and CDR2 FQNEAQ. This CDR3 is CASSRAGGNTGELFF. The CDR3 nucleotides read TGTGCCAGCAGCCGAGCGGGGGGGAACACCGGGGAGCTGTTTTTT. The complete variable domain, with remaining parts taken from reference TRBV7-8 and TRBJ2-2, reads GAGVSQSPRYKVAKRGQDVALRCDPISGHVSLFWYQQALGQGPEFLTYFQNEAQLDKSGLPSDRFFAERPEGSVSTLKIQRTQQEDSAVYLCASSRAGGNTGELFFGEGSRLTVL.

Notes on this clonotype: At one end, the junction sequence differs from germline, possibly due to a read error. The rearrangement uses TRBV20-1 and TRBJ2-2, with D maybe TRBD2 (5 bases). The CDR3 extends over 14 amino acids. Looked up from germline, CDR1 is DFQATT and CDR2 is SNEGSKA (reference sequence). The CDR3 sequence: CSAPGEGNTGELSW. For the CDR3, the DNA is TGCAGTGCCCCCGGAGAGGGTAACACCGGGGAGCTGTCTTGG.

This clonotype was seen repeatedly, ten times or more. The CDR3 sequence: CASSQGGEQYF. In DNA form, the CDR3 reads TGTGCCAGCAGCCAGGGGGGCGAGCAGTACTTC. The J gene is TRBJ2-7, the V gene TRBV3-1, with a tentative D call TRBD2 (6 bases). The CDR3 is 11 residues long. V lost 3 bases and J 6 bases, leaving 6 bases between the germline ends. Germline values: CDR1 LGHDT, CDR2 YNNKEL (reference sequence).

This clonotype was recorded many times. This sequence joins TRBV7-3 and TRBJ2-5; D call uncertain. The CDR3 covers 13 residues. In germline, CDR1 is SGHTA, CDR2 FQGTGA. Trimming pared 4 bases from V and 5 bases from J, leaving 11 bases between. The CDR3 DNA reads as TGTGCCAGCAGCTCGACTGGTTCGGAGACCCAGTACTTC. Translation gives CASSSTGSETQYF.

The CDR3 DNA reads TGCAGTGCTAGGTGGGGGCAGTTGAACACTGAAGCTTTCTTT. This sequence encodes CSARWGQLNTEAFF. The chain couples TRBV20-1 to TRBJ1-1, with a tentative D call TRBD1 (6 bases). Germline CDR1 reads DFQATT; CDR2 reads SNEGSKA (reference sequence). V was shortened by 3 bases and J by 0 bases, with 11 bases between the two germline ends. This CDR3 has 14 residues.

This sequence joins TRBV10-3 and TRBJ1-2; tentatively, D is TRBD1 (6 bases). V was clipped by 0 bases and J by 5 bases, with 16 bases between them. This CDR3 is built from 16 residues. CDR1 and CDR2 from the germline V gene are ENHRY and SYGVKD. CDR3 region: CAISESTLRTAYGYTF. The CDR3 DNA follows: TGTGCCATCAGTGAGTCGACTCTTAGGACAGCTTATGGCTACACCTTC.

The V and J genes are TRBV5-1 and TRBJ2-5; 9 nucleotides agree with TRBD2. This CDR3 has 16 amino acids. The germline CDR1 and CDR2 sequences are SGHRS and YFSETQ. V trimming: 6 bases; J trimming: 2 bases; junction bases outside the gene matches: 11. For the CDR3, the DNA is TGCGCCAGCACCAGAAGACTAGCGGCAGAACAAGAGACCCAGTACTTC. Translation gives CASTRRLAAEQETQYF.

The chain is built from TRBV29-1 and TRBJ2-6, with D maybe TRBD1 (6 bases). Trimming pared 6 bases from V and 0 bases from J, leaving 18 bases between. CDR3 length: 17 residues. The germline gives CDR1 SQVTM, CDR2 ANQGSEA. CDR3 in amino acids: CSVPRQGQISGANVLTF. The DNA for the CDR3 is TGCAGCGTCCCCCGGCAGGGGCAAATCTCTGGGGCCAACGTCCTGACTTTC.

This clonotype was recorded at least ten times. The chain uses TRBV19 and TRBJ1-2; TRBD1 matches at 8 bases. J lost 5 bases, V lost 7 bases, and 9 bases had no gene match. Germline V CDR1 and CDR2: LNHDA, SQIVND (reference sequence). The CDR3 sequence is 14 residues long. The chain's CDR3 is CASNFGQGPYGYTF. The CDR3 coding sequence is TGTGCCAGTAATTTCGGACAGGGACCTTATGGCTACACCTTC.